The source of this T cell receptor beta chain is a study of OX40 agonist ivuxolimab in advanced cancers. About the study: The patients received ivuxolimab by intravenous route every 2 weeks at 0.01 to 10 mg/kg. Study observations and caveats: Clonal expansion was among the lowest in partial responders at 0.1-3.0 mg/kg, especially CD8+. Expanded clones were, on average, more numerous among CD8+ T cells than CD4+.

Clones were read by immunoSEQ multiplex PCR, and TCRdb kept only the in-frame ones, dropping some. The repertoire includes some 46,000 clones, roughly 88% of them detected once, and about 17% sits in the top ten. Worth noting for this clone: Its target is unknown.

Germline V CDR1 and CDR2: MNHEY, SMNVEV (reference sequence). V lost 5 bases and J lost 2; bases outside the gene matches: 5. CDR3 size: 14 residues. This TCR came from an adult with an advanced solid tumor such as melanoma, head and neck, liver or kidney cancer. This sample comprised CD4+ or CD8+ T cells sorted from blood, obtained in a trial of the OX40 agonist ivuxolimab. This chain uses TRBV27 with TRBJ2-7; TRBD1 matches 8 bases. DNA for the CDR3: TGTGCCAGCAGTGAACGACAGGGGCCCTACGAGCAGTACTTC. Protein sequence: CASSERQGPYEQYF.